A selection of T cell receptor beta chains follows, all from one sample in a study of T cells in Graves' hyperthyroidism and ophthalmopathy. TCRdb recomputed calls from the multiplex PCR reads with MiXCR, one row per CDR3 protein. The sample has approximately 570,000 distinct CDR3 sequences, 20% seen once. Sequencing was done on a sample of blood. Source of these receptors: a man aged 40-49 years with Graves' ophthalmopathy. Both conserved end residues are part of each CDR3. The D gene is left open where the match is weak. Some rows have no size entry. The others give once, few or many, or a class for an expanded clone.

j_call	d_call	clone_size	v_call	cdr3_aa	cdr3_nt
TRBJ2-2	.	.	TRBV6-1	CASSVTPFGTGELFF	TGTGCCAGCAGTGTAACACCTTTTGGCACCGGGGAGCTGTTTTTT
TRBJ2-7	TRBD2	few	TRBV14	CASSQDPPRTSGRYEQYF	TGTGCCAGCAGCCAAGATCCCCCCAGGACTAGCGGGAGATACGAGCAGTACTTC
TRBJ2-3	.	few	TRBV27	CASRQSFGTDTQYF	TGTGCCAGCCGACAGTCTTTTGGCACAGATACGCAGTATTTT
TRBJ2-1	.	few	TRBV5-1	CASSLVTRGDDEQFF	TGCGCCAGCAGCTTGGTGACTAGGGGGGATGATGAGCAGTTCTTC
TRBJ2-5	.	many	TRBV3-1	CASSLPLGMETQYF	TGTGCCAGCAGCCTCCCGTTGGGGATGGAGACCCAGTACTTC
TRBJ1-5	.	.	TRBV7-8	CASSLGRVNNQPQHF	TGTGCCAGCAGCTTGGGCAGGGTAAACAATCAGCCCCAGCATTTT
TRBJ2-3	.	many	TRBV5-1	CASSFFGDRSTDTQYF	TGCGCCAGCAGCTTCTTCGGCGACAGGAGCACAGATACGCAGTATTTT
TRBJ2-1	TRBD2	.	TRBV18	CASSERGDEQFF	TGTGCCAGCTCAGAACGGGGGGATGAGCAGTTCTTC
TRBJ2-1	.	many	TRBV20-1	CSATTYGTASYNEQFF	TGCAGTGCTACCACCTATGGGACCGCATCCTACAATGAGCAGTTCTTC
TRBJ1-1	.	few	TRBV5-1	CASRSLRGLNTEAFF	TGCGCCAGCAGGTCGCTGAGGGGCCTGAACACTGAAGCTTTCTTT
TRBJ1-2	.	few	TRBV2	CASSEPRASPTHGYTF	TGTGCCAGCAGTGAACCCCGGGCTTCACCTACCCATGGCTACACCTTC
TRBJ2-2	.	.	TRBV28	CASLTPGAGNTGELFF	TGTGCCAGTTTAACCCCAGGGGCAGGGAACACCGGGGAGCTGTTTTTT
TRBJ1-6	.	.	TRBV6-1	CASSEFRELGDSPLHF	TGTGCCAGCAGTGAATTCCGGGAGCTTGGGGATTCACCCCTCCACTTT
TRBJ1-1	TRBD1	few	TRBV5-1	CASSLFARQGSTEAFF	TGCGCCAGCAGCTTGTTCGCTCGACAGGGAAGCACTGAAGCTTTCTTT
TRBJ2-3	.	.	TRBV5-1	CASSPTTWGDTQYF	TGCGCCAGCAGCCCCACTACGTGGGGCGATACGCAGTATTTT
TRBJ2-3	.	many	TRBV20-1	CSARDHSGGPDTQYF	TGCAGTGCTAGAGACCATAGTGGGGGCCCAGATACGCAGTATTTT
TRBJ2-3	TRBD2	.	TRBV19	CASRIAGGQSTDTQYF	TGTGCCAGTAGAATAGCGGGGGGCCAGAGCACAGATACGCAGTATTTT
TRBJ2-3	.	many	TRBV7-2	CASSLALPDTQYF	TGTGCCAGCAGCTTAGCGCTTCCAGATACGCAGTATTTT
TRBJ2-3	.	many	TRBV10-2	CASSDFDITDTQYF	TGCGCCAGCAGTGACTTCGATATCACAGATACGCAGTATTTT
TRBJ1-2	.	.	TRBV12-3/TRBV12-4	CASSLRAAANTF	TGTGCCAGCAGCCTCAGGGCAGCCGCTAACACCTTC
TRBJ1-1	.	.	TRBV7-3	CASSLRTNTEAFF	TGTGCCAGCAGCTTGAGGACGAACACTGAAGCTTTCTTT
TRBJ2-2	.	many	TRBV11-2	CASSQDRNTGELFF	TGTGCCAGCAGCCAGGACAGGAACACCGGGGAGCTGTTTTTT
TRBJ2-3	.	.	TRBV6-2/TRBV6-3	CASRPTSPDTQYF	TGTGCCAGCAGACCGACTTCTCCAGATACGCAGTATTTT
TRBJ2-7	.	.	TRBV5-1	CASSFSTGVYYEQYF	TGCGCCAGCAGCTTCAGTACGGGGGTCTACTACGAGCAGTACTTC
TRBJ2-5	.	.	TRBV12-3/TRBV12-4	CASSPMSEVETQYF	TGTGCCAGCAGCCCTATGTCGGAAGTGGAGACCCAGTACTTC
TRBJ1-2	.	.	TRBV11-2	CASSLGRGQLYGYTF	TGTGCCAGCAGCTTGGGTCGGGGGCAACTGTATGGCTACACCTTC
TRBJ2-3	TRBD2	few	TRBV12-5	CASGQGLATDTQYF	TGTGCTAGTGGCCAGGGACTAGCGACAGATACGCAGTATTTT
TRBJ2-7	TRBD1	many	TRBV5-1	CASSRTGAIDEQYF	TGCGCCAGCAGCCGGACAGGGGCAATCGACGAGCAGTACTTC
TRBJ1-1	.	few	TRBV7-9	CASSSAGTMNTEAFF	TGTGCCAGCAGCTCCGCAGGGACCATGAACACTGAAGCTTTCTTT
TRBJ2-1	.	few	TRBV3-1	CASSQDYATYNEQFF	TGTGCCAGCAGCCAAGATTATGCGACTTATAATGAGCAGTTCTTC
TRBJ2-1	TRBD2	.	TRBV20-1	CSARSLAGGPSGEQFF	TGCAGTGCTAGAAGCCTAGCGGGAGGGCCGAGTGGTGAGCAGTTCTTC
TRBJ2-7	.	.	TRBV3-1	CASSQEGRTSYEQYF	TGTGCCAGCAGCCAAGAGGGAAGGACCTCCTACGAGCAGTACTTC
TRBJ1-1	.	.	TRBV29-1	CSVEKGRQNTEAFF	TGCAGCGTTGAAAAGGGACGGCAGAACACTGAAGCTTTCTTT
TRBJ2-7	TRBD1	.	TRBV10-3	CAGGDRGDEQYF	TGTGCTGGCGGGGACAGGGGTGACGAGCAGTACTTC
TRBJ1-4	.	.	TRBV18	CASSPWTRDEEKLFF	TGTGCCAGCTCACCCTGGACACGGGACGAGGAAAAACTGTTTTTT
TRBJ2-7	.	.	TRBV20-1	CSATGAGARQYEQYF	TGCAGTGCTACCGGGGCGGGGGCGAGGCAGTACGAGCAGTACTTC
TRBJ2-7	TRBD2	.	TRBV28	CASGTSGRRDEQYF	TGTGCCAGCGGCACTAGCGGGAGGAGGGACGAGCAGTACTTC
TRBJ2-7	.	few	TRBV4-3	CASSQDSGGLGYEQYF	TGCGCCAGCAGCCAAGATAGTGGGGGGCTAGGCTACGAGCAGTACTTC
TRBJ1-3	.	many	TRBV30	CAWSVTASSGNTIYF	TGTGCCTGGAGTGTCACGGCGAGCTCTGGAAACACCATATATTTT
TRBJ1-1	.	.	TRBV11-1	CASSLSEGPNTEAFF	TGTGCCAGCAGCCTGAGTGAGGGTCCGAACACTGAAGCTTTCTTT
TRBJ1-1	.	many	TRBV7-9	CASSFSSTPPSEAFF	TGTGCCAGCAGCTTCTCCTCAACCCCTCCCTCTGAAGCTTTCTTT
TRBJ2-7	.	few	TRBV6-2/TRBV6-3	CASSYLRNEQYF	TGTGCCAGCAGTTACCTACGGAACGAGCAGTACTTC
TRBJ1-6	.	many	TRBV28	CASSARAVGNSPLHF	TGTGCCAGCAGTGCCCGGGCGGTCGGGAATTCACCCCTCCACTTT
TRBJ1-6	.	few	TRBV19	CASRTGTAVSPLHF	TGTGCCAGTAGGACCGGGACGGCAGTTTCACCCCTCCACTTT
TRBJ1-2	.	.	TRBV28	CASSLTVGGYTF	TGTGCCAGCAGTTTGACAGTGGGAGGCTACACCTTC
TRBJ1-1	.	.	TRBV7-2	CASSPSNLEAFF	TGTGCCAGCAGCCCTTCGAACCTAGAGGCTTTCTTT
TRBJ2-5	.	.	TRBV4-1	CASSQDGAGQETQYF	TGCGCCAGCAGCCAAGATGGCGCGGGCCAAGAGACCCAGTACTTC
TRBJ1-1	TRBD1	many	TRBV7-8	CASSLAGTGGSTEAFF	TGTGCCAGCAGCTTAGCGGGGACAGGCGGGTCCACTGAAGCTTTCTTT
TRBJ2-7	TRBD2	.	TRBV24-1	CATGGGTESYEQYF	TGTGCCACGGGGGGGGGTACGGAAAGCTACGAGCAGTACTTC
TRBJ1-6	.	few	TRBV3-1	CASSPQGGSLHF	TGTGCCAGCAGCCCGCAGGGAGGCTCCCTCCACTTT
TRBJ1-5	.	.	TRBV4-3	CASSQDLLNQPQHF	TGCGCCAGCAGCCAAGACTTGTTAAATCAGCCCCAGCATTTT
TRBJ1-3	TRBD1	few	TRBV20-1	CSARYSGTGGNTIYF	TGCAGTGCTAGATACTCCGGGACAGGAGGAAACACCATATATTTT
TRBJ2-1	TRBD2	few	TRBV3-1	CASSRQSQAGLGDEQFF	TGTGCCAGCAGCCGCCAAAGTCAAGCGGGACTCGGCGATGAGCAGTTCTTC
TRBJ1-4	.	once	TRBV27	CASSSLGSSSEKLFF	TGTGCCAGCAGTTCCCTGGGGAGTTCAAGCGAAAAACTGTTTTTT
TRBJ1-3	TRBD1	.	TRBV5-1	CASSAGQSGNTIYF	TGCGCCAGCAGCGCGGGACAGTCCGGAAACACCATATATTTT
TRBJ1-5	.	many	TRBV27	CASSLYRNQPQHF	TGTGCCAGCAGTTTATATCGCAATCAGCCCCAGCATTTT